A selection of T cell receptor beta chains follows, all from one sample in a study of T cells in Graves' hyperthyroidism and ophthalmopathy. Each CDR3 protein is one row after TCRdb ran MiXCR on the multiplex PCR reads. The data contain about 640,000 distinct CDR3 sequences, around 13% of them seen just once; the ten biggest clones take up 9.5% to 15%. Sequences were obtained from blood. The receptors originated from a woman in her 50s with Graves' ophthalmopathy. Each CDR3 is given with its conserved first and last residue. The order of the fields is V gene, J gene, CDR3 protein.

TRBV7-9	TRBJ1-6	CASSPSGINSPLHF
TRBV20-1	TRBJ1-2	CSARARDRGILHYGYTF
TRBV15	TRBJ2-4	CATSRSTGIDIQYF
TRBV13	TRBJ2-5	CASSFGRQQETQYF
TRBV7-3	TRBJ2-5	CASSTSGTRGETQYF
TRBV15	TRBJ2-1	CATSRDPGTGLNEQFF
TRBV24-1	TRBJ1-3	CATSESGSSGNTIYF
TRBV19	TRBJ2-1	CASSILQSSYNEQFF
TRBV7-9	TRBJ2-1	CASSLGGGRAHNEQFF
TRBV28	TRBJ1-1	CASSLPPQGRVAESFF
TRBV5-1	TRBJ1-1	CASSLTVGLMNTEAFF
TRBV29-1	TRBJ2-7	CSVELGNSYEQYF
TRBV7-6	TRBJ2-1	CASTPISGRPLLQFF
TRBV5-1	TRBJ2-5	CASSLDRGGQETQYF
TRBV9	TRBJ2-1	CASSPSSGRDYNEQFF
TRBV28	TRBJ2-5	CASSFWTGGRGRETQYF
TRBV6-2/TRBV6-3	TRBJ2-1	CASTGVAFGEQFF
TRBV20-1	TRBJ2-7	CSASDPSSEQYF
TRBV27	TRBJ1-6	CASSFGQNNSPLHF
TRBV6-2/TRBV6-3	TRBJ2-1	CASSPYTSGIKFF
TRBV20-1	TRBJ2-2	CSAPRSGNTGELFF
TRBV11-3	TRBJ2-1	CASSLDSGQVYNEQFF
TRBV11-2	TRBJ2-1	CASSLKRQLAGGLQFF
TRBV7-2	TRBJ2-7	CASELWGREGYEQYF
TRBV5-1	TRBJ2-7	CASKAGVHEQYF
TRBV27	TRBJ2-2	CASSSVTGAGELFF
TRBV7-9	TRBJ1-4	CASSLSRQGDEKLFF